The sequence of this TCR beta chain was determined in a study of beta chain features in type 1 diabetes. Study-wide background: Across the samples, some 99 million sorted cells were examined in total.

Overall study results and limits: Among type 1 diabetes patients, VDJ junctions had fewer insertions and more deletions. All four CD4+ subsets of Type 1 diabetes patients contained TCRB CDR3s that were moderately but significantly shorter.

Sorting gave populations that all exceeded 95% purity. cDNA synthesis used the whole RNA isolate, giving expressed TCRB sequences. The table came from immunoSEQ multiplex PCR; TCRdb's copy has only in-frame clones and leaves some out. This sample has about 150,000 clones; 8.5% to 14% occur once, and the top ten carry about 2%. Germline-derived CDR1 and CDR2 are SGHTA and FQGNSA. The CDR3 extends over 14 amino acids. With 5 bases clipped from V and 5 bases from J, the junction kept 6 bases outside the gene matches. In this sample, this clone turned up many times. Its antigen is currently unknown. The gene calls are TRBV7-2 and TRBJ2-5, with 9 positions matching TRBD1. Sequencing was carried out using central memory CD4+ T cells from blood. The receptor comes from a man aged 18-30 years in good health. CDR3 DNA: TGTGCCAGCAGCCCGGACAGGGGTTGGGAGACCCAGTACTTC. Protein: CASSPDRGWETQYF.